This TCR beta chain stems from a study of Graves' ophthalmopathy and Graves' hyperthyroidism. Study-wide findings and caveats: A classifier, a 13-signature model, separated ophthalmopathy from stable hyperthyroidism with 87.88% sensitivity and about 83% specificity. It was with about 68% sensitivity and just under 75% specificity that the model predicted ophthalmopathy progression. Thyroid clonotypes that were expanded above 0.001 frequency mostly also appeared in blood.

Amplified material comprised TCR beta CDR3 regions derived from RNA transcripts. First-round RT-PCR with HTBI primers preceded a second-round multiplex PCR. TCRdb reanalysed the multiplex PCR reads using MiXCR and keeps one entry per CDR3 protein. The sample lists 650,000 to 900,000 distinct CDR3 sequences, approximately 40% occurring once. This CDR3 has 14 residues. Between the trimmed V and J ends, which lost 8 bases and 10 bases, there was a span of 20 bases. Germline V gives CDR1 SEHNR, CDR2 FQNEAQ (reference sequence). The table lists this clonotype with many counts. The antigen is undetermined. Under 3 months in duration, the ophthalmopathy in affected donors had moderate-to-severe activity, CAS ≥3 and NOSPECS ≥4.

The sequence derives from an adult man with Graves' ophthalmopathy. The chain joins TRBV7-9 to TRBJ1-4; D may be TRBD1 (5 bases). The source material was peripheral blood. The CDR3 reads CASRDNGRGGKLFF. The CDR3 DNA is TGTGCCAGCCGAGACAATGGACGGGGGGGAAAACTGTTTTTT.